These 19 T cell receptor beta chains originate from one sample sequenced in a study of blood T cell repertoires in COVID-19. TCRdb keeps only in-frame clones here, not all; method: immunoSEQ multiplex PCR. The sample consists of around 160,000 clones, roughly four fifths of them appearing once. Sample: peripheral blood. The receptors were sampled from a human donor in a cohort sampled during active COVID-19.

The rearrangement links TRBV27 to TRBJ2-5, with D perhaps TRBD1 (6 bases). The CDR3 runs to 17 residues. Germline CDR1 and CDR2: MNHEY and SMNVEV (reference sequence). The V and J ends lost 4 bases and 3 bases respectively, with 21 bases between them. The CDR3 is CASSSGGVRTVKETQYF. CDR3 sequence (DNA): TGTGCCAGCAGTTCGGGTGGGGTACGGACAGTCAAAGAGACCCAGTACTTC.

The chain uses TRBV7-2 and TRBJ2-7; no clear D gene. V was trimmed by 10 bases and J by 5 bases, leaving 12 bases between them. Germline assignment: CDR1 SGHTA and CDR2 FQGNSA. CDR3 length: 11 residues. The CDR3 DNA sequence: TGTGCCACACGACAAGCCCACGAGCAGTACTTC. Protein sequence: CATRQAHEQYF.

This chain uses TRBV24-1 with TRBJ2-5; 7 nucleotides match TRBD1. The CDR3 is made up of 14 amino acids. The germline V gene has CDR1 KGHDR and CDR2 SFDVKD. The trim removed 4 bases at V and 3 bases at J, leaving 4 bases unmatched. The CDR3 bases are TGTGCCACCAGTGAGACCGGGACAGAAGAGACCCAGTACTTC. Amino acid sequence: CATSETGTEETQYF.

This chain joins TRBV3-1 (or the pseudogene TRBV3-2) and TRBJ1-5; TRBD1 might be the D (5 bases). CDR1 is LGHDT and CDR2 is YNNKEL in the germline V gene (reference sequence). CDR3 size: 15 residues. V gave up 5 bases and J gave up 7 bases, with 18 bases separating them. The CDR3 sequence is CASSSGWQGSQPQHF. In DNA form, the CDR3 reads TGTGCCAGCAGCTCTGGTTGGCAGGGCAGCCAGCCCCAGCATTTT.

This clone turned up a few times. The chain uses TRBV7-8 and TRBJ2-7, with D possibly matching TRBD1 (5 bases). Germline V gene lookup returns CDR1 SGHVS and CDR2 FQNEAQ. CDR3 size: 14 residues. V dropped 5 bases and J dropped 2 bases, with 13 bases sitting between them. CDR3 region: CASSLTAKTYEQYF. The CDR3 DNA reads as TGTGCCAGCAGCCTGACAGCAAAGACCTACGAGCAGTACTTC.

This chain links TRBV13 with TRBJ2-5; D is undetermined. CDR1 and CDR2 (germline): PRHDT, FYEKMQ (reference sequence). Trimming removed 1 base at V and 5 bases at J, with 14 bases between. The CDR3 sequence is 15 residues long. CDR3 residues: CASSLELGKPETQYF. In nucleotides, the CDR3 is TGTGCCAGCAGCTTAGAATTGGGCAAACCCGAGACCCAGTACTTC. Full variable domain (missing parts from reference TRBV13 and TRBJ2-5): AAGVIQSPRHLIKEKRETATLKCYPIPRHDTVYWYQQGPGQDPQFLISFYEKMQSDKGSIPDRFSAQQFSDYHSELNMSSLELGDSALYFCASSLELGKPETQYFGPGTRLLVL.

The chain uses TRBV6-5 and TRBJ1-5, with 7 bases aligning to TRBD1. The germline CDR1 and CDR2 sequences are MNHEY and SVGAGI. The CDR3 extends over 14 amino acids. V shed 6 bases, J shed 3 bases, and the junction held 5 bases outside the gene matches. The CDR3 bases are TGTGCCAGCAGCACGACAGGGTACAATCAGCCCCAGCATTTT. Residues: CASSTTGYNQPQHF.

This sequence joins TRBV3-1 (or the pseudogene TRBV3-2) and TRBJ1-1; possibly TRBD1 for D (5 bases). Looked up from germline, CDR1 is LGHDT and CDR2 is YNNKEL (reference sequence). Trimming took off 1 base at V and 12 bases at J, with 18 bases between the two ends. The CDR3 extends over 14 amino acids. The CDR3 sequence: CASSQGGYGGKTFF. The CDR3, as DNA: TGTGCCAGCAGCCAAGGGGGCTACGGGGGGAAAACTTTCTTT.

V is TRBV6-5 and J is TRBJ2-7, with 9 bases identical to TRBD1. The CDR3 loop spans 15 amino acids. CDR1 MNHEY and CDR2 SVGAGI come from the germline V gene. Trimming took 6 bases from V and 4 from J; bases not matched to a gene: 10. The CDR3 DNA is TGTGCCAGCAGCGGCACCGGGACAGGGATGTACGAGCAGTACTTC. Its translation is CASSGTGTGMYEQYF.

Written as DNA, the CDR3 is TGTGCCAGCATCAGTTACACTGAAGCTTTCTTT. Translating it yields CASISYTEAFF. V and J are TRBV27 and TRBJ1-1; D gene uncertain. Germline V lookup: CDR1 MNHEY, CDR2 SMNVEV (reference sequence). This CDR3 is built from 11 residues. With 7 bases removed from V and 3 bases from J, the gap between germline ends came to 6 bases.

The rearrangement joins TRBV10-1 to TRBJ1-4; 8 positions agree with TRBD1. Germline values: CDR1 WNHNN, CDR2 SYGVQD (reference sequence). This CDR3 has 14 residues. The junction had 5 bases not matched to a gene; V was cut back by 3 bases and J by 8 bases. The DNA of the CDR3 is TGCGCCAGCAGTGACGGGACAGGTGCCGAAAAACTGTTTTTT. Translating gives CASSDGTGAEKLFF.

The chain combines TRBV7-2 with TRBJ2-7; 13 nucleotides align to TRBD2. Germline V gives CDR1 SGHTA, CDR2 FQGNSA. CDR3 size: 14 residues. V trimming: 4 bases; J trimming: 6 bases; junction bases outside the gene matches: 3. The CDR3 nucleotides are TGTGCCAGCAGCTGGGGGACTAGCGGGGTCGAGCAGTACTTC. Residues: CASSWGTSGVEQYF.

The chain links TRBV24-1 to TRBJ2-6; the D gene is possibly TRBD1 (6 bases). CDR3 length equals 15 residues. V lost 4 bases, J lost 1 base, and 7 bases lay in between. In germline, CDR1 is KGHDR, CDR2 SFDVKD. CDR3 protein: CATSERGSGANVLTF. The CDR3 DNA is TGTGCCACCAGTGAGAGGGGGTCTGGGGCCAACGTCCTGACTTTC.

V and J are TRBV27 and TRBJ2-7; TRBD1 agrees at 8 bases. The CDR3 has 13 residues. V was clipped by 8 bases and J by 4 bases; unmatched bases: 7. CDR1 is MNHEY and CDR2 is SMNVEV in the germline V gene (reference sequence). CDR3 loop: CASARQGAYEQYF. For the CDR3, the DNA is TGTGCCAGCGCCCGGCAGGGGGCGTACGAGCAGTACTTC.

This clone was picked up a small number of times. The V and J genes are TRBV10-3 and TRBJ1-2, with D possibly TRBD1 on 6 matching bases. V gave up 11 bases and J gave up 4 bases, with 17 bases separating them. CDR3 length equals 13 residues. Germline CDR1 ENHRY, CDR2 SYGVKD. CDR3 amino acids: CAVNGGSGYGYTF. The DNA of the CDR3 is TGTGCCGTTAATGGGGGCTCGGGCTATGGCTACACCTTC.

By share, this clone ranks as medium-sized. The chain recombines TRBV6-2 or TRBV6-3 with TRBJ1-6; 8 bases line up with TRBD1. Per the germline V gene, CDR1 is MNHEY and CDR2 is SVGEGT. The CDR3 has 14 residues. V dropped 5 bases and J dropped 11; count of bases not matched to a gene: 8. Here the CDR3 DNA reads TGTGCCAGCAGTCGGACAGGGTCTGCGGCACCCCTCCACTTT. Translating gives CASSRTGSAAPLHF.

The chain uses TRBV27 and TRBJ1-4; TRBD1 matches 8 bases. Germline V gene sequence: CDR1 MNHEY, CDR2 SMNVEV (reference sequence). V gave up 3 bases and J gave up 10 bases; unmatched junction bases: 16. The CDR3 runs to 17 residues. The CDR3 sequence is CASSLTRQGLASGKLFF. CDR3 in DNA: TGTGCCAGCAGTTTGACACGACAGGGGCTCGCTTCAGGAAAACTGTTTTTT.

The chain employs TRBV7-9 and TRBJ1-1, with TRBD1 as a possible D gene (5 bases). The V and J ends lost 6 bases and 2 bases respectively, with 13 bases between them. The CDR3 is made up of 14 amino acids. CDR1 and CDR2 from the germline V gene are SEHNR and FQNEAQ (reference sequence). The chain's CDR3 is CASSILGGNTEAFF. CDR3 sequence (DNA): TGTGCCAGCAGTATCTTGGGGGGTAACACTGAAGCTTTCTTT. The full variable domain, in which reference TRBV7-9 and TRBJ1-1 provide the parts outside the CDR3, is DTGVSQNPRHKITKRGQNVTFRCDPISEHNRLYWYRQTLGQGPEFLTYFQNEAQLEKSRLLSDRFSAERPKGSFSTLEIQRTEQGDSAMYLCASSILGGNTEAFFGQGTRLTVV.

This clone was detected only once. This specimen includes other DNA sequences encoding the same CDR3. This chain links TRBV6-5 with TRBJ2-7; 9 positions agree with TRBD1. The germline V gene has CDR1 MNHEY and CDR2 SVGAGI. V trimming: 0 bases; J trimming: 1 base; junction bases outside the gene matches: 4. CDR3 length equals 16 residues. CDR3 residues: CASSYSRTGDSYEQYF. Written as DNA, the CDR3 is TGTGCCAGCAGTTACTCGAGGACAGGGGATTCCTACGAGCAGTACTTC.